What follows are 10 T cell receptor beta chains derived from one specimen sequenced in a study of graft-versus-host responses after intestinal transplantation (dated by TCRdb to the early 2020s). Libraries were prepared through the immunoSEQ multiplex PCR assay. TCRdb took over this immuneACCESS table, retaining in-frame rearrangements with V and J assigned. Such tables are incomplete; in checked studies, under half of the missing clones stem from an unresolved V gene, and the remainder is unexplained. The sample table lists under 20,000 clones, roughly 40% of them with a count of one. The top ten clonotypes cover about 2% of the sample. The time point label, as the study defines it: cells obtained before transplantation from donor or recipient. This specimen consisted of alloreactive CD4+ T cells from a mixed lymphocyte reaction culture, obtained before transplantation. The meaning of the sample's cell subset or site label: CFSE-low proliferating T cells sorted from approximately six-day pre-transplant mixed lymphocyte reaction (GvH or HvG direction). The receptors here all came from a human patient who was an organ donor for intestinal transplantation.

The rearrangement joins TRBV5-4 to TRBJ1-5; unclear D gene. V was trimmed by 0 bases and J by 7 bases, leaving 11 bases between them. The V gene's germline CDR1 is SGHNT and CDR2 YYREEE (reference sequence). The CDR3 contains 14 residues. The CDR3 loop is CASSLEPRGQPQHF. CDR3 DNA: TGTGCCAGCAGCTTGGAACCGAGAGGGCAGCCCCAGCATTTT.

The chain couples TRBV5-6 to TRBJ2-3, with 7 bases matching TRBD2. This CDR3 comprises 15 residues. After removal of 4 bases from V and 2 bases from J, the junction contained 7 bases not matched to a gene. From germline, CDR1 is SGHDT and CDR2 YYEEEE. The DNA of the CDR3 is TGTGCCAGCAGCCCCGGGGCGGGAGACACAGATACGCAGTATTTT. Translated: CASSPGAGDTDTQYF.

The V call is TRBV7-9, the J call TRBJ2-7; possible D gene TRBD1, 5 bases. CDR3 size: 14 residues. V was shortened by 1 base and J by 4 bases, with 11 bases between the two germline ends. Germline V CDR1 and CDR2: SEHNR, FQNEAQ (reference sequence). Written as DNA, the CDR3 is TGTGCCAGCAGCTTAGGGCAGGGTGGATACGAGCAGTACTTC. Protein product: CASSLGQGGYEQYF.

This chain links TRBV5-1 with TRBJ1-2; possible D gene TRBD1, 5 bases. Deletions cut 7 bases from V and 8 bases from J, with 21 bases between. This CDR3 is 14 amino acids long. CDR1 and CDR2 from the germline V gene are SGHRS and YFSETQ. The DNA of the CDR3 is TGCGCCAGCTCGCTTCAGGGTGTGGACGGGGGCTACACCTTC. The encoded protein is CASSLQGVDGGYTF.

A few counts support this clone. The chain links TRBV7-2 to TRBJ2-7; no definite D call. The CDR3 length is 14 residues. Trimming shortened V by 3 bases and J by 1 base, and 10 bases separated the two germline ends. Looked up from germline, CDR1 is SGHTA and CDR2 is FQGNSA. CDR3 DNA sequence: TGTGCCAGCAGCTTTTTCCCCAGTTCCTACGAGCAGTACTTC. This translates into CASSFFPSSYEQYF.

CDR3 in amino acids: CASSLPGGGYNEQFF. Written as DNA, the CDR3 is TGCGCCAGCAGCTTGCCAGGGGGTGGGTACAATGAGCAGTTCTTC. The J gene is TRBJ2-1, the V gene TRBV5-1; 7 nucleotides align to TRBD1. V trimming: 1 base; J trimming: 4 bases; junction bases outside the gene matches: 5. This CDR3 has 15 residues. CDR1 and CDR2 from the germline V gene are SGHRS and YFSETQ.

By its share, this clone is medium-sized. The CDR3 nucleotides are TGCGCCAGCAGCTTGGAGAGCTCCTACAATGAGCAGTTCTTC. It encodes CASSLESSYNEQFF. V is TRBV5-1 and J is TRBJ2-1; unclear D gene. The CDR3 sequence is 14 residues long. The ends were cut back, 0 bases at V and 0 bases at J, with 4 bases in the middle. Germline V gene sequence: CDR1 SGHRS, CDR2 YFSETQ.

The table lists this clone with a few counts. The chain carries TRBV28 and TRBJ1-4; the D gene is possibly TRBD1 (6 bases). Trimming pared 6 bases from V and 4 bases from J, leaving 21 bases between. The CDR3 contains 17 residues. Germline V gene sequence: CDR1 MDHEN, CDR2 SYDVKM. DNA for the CDR3: TGTGCCAGCAGCACTCCTGGGGCAGGAGGGGGTAATGAAAAACTGTTTTTT. This sequence encodes CASSTPGAGGGNEKLFF.

This clone came up a few times. This chain connects TRBV28 to TRBJ1-1; 8 bases match TRBD1. The trim removed 6 bases at V and 11 bases at J, leaving 8 bases unmatched. Germline-derived CDR1 and CDR2 are MDHEN and SYDVKM. The CDR3 has 12 residues. CDR3 sequence: CASSLTGEEAFF. DNA of the CDR3: TGTGCCAGCAGCCTGACAGGGGAGGAGGCTTTCTTT.

V and J are TRBV27 and TRBJ1-3; D call uncertain. V was pared by 7 bases and J by 1 base, with 11 bases between. Germline CDR1 is MNHEY and CDR2 is SMNVEV (reference sequence). The CDR3 length is 14 residues. The CDR3 nucleotides are TGTGCCAGCATGTCAGGAATTTCTGGAAACACCATATATTTT. It is translated as CASMSGISGNTIYF.